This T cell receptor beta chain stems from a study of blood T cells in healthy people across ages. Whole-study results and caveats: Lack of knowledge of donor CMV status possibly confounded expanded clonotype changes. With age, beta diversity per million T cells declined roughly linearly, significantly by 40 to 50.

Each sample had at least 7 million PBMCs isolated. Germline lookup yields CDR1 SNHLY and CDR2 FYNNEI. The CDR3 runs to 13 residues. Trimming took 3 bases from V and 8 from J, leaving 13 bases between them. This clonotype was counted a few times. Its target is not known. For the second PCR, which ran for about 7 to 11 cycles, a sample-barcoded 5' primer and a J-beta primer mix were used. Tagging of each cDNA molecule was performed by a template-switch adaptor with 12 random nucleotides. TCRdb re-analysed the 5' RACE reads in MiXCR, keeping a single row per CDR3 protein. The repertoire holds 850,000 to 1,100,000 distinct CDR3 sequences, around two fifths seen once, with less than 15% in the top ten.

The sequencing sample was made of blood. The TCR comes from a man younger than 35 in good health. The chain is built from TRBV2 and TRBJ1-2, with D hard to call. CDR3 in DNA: TGTGCCAGCAGTGAGTCGCAGGTCAAGGGCTACACCTTC. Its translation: CASSESQVKGYTF.